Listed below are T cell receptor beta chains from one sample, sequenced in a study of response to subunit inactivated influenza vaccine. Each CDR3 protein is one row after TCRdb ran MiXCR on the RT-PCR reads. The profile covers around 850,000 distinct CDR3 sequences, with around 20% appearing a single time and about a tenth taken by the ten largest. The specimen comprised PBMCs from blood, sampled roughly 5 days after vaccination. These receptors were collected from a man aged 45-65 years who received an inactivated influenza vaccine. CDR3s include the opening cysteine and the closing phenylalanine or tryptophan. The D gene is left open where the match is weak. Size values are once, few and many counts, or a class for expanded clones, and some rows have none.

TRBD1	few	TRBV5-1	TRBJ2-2	CASRRTGSDGELFF	TGCGCCAGCAGAAGGACAGGGTCCGACGGGGAGCTGTTTTTT
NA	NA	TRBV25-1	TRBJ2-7	CASSPEGGVREQYF	TGTGCCAGCAGCCCAGAGGGGGGAGTGCGGGAGCAGTACTTC
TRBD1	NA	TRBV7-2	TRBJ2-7	CASSPDRALGSYEQYF	TGTGCCAGCAGCCCTGACAGGGCTCTGGGTAGCTACGAGCAGTACTTC
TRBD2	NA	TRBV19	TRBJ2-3	CASRQRGAPDTQYF	TGTGCCAGTAGACAGCGGGGGGCCCCAGATACGCAGTATTTT
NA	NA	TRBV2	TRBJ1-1	CASSEAGSEAFF	TGTGCCAGCAGTGAAGCGGGCTCTGAAGCTTTCTTT
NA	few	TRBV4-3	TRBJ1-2	CASSPSRREDGYTF	TGCGCCAGCAGCCCCTCCCGCAGGGAAGATGGCTACACCTTC
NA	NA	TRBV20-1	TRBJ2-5	CSARGGEIQETQYF	TGCAGTGCTAGAGGGGGCGAGATCCAAGAGACCCAGTACTTC
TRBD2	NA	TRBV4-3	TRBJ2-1	CASSPLAEYNEQFF	TGCGCCAGCAGCCCCCTAGCGGAATACAATGAGCAGTTCTTC
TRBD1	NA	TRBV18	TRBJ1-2	CASSPPTGEDGGYTF	TGTGCCAGCTCACCACCGACAGGGGAGGACGGTGGCTACACCTTC
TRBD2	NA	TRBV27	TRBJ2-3	CASSLTAGTSTDTQYF	TGTGCCAGCAGTTTAACAGCGGGGACGAGCACAGATACGCAGTATTTT
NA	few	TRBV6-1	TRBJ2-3	CASSGDGSTDTQYF	TGTGCCAGCAGCGGGGACGGCAGCACAGATACGCAGTATTTT
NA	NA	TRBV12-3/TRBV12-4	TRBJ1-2	CASSSNLWGQSYYGYTF	TGTGCCAGCAGCTCCAACCTTTGGGGCCAGTCATACTATGGCTACACCTTC
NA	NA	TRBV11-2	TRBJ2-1	CASSSPLSEQFF	TGTGCCAGCAGCTCCCCCCTTAGTGAGCAGTTCTTC
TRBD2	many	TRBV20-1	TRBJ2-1	CSAPLAGRSYNEQFF	TGCAGTGCCCCCCTAGCGGGACGAAGCTACAATGAGCAGTTCTTC
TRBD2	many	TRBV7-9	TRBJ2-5	CASSAPPRELRETQYF	TGTGCCAGCAGCGCCCCTCCGCGGGAGCTGAGAGAGACCCAGTACTTC
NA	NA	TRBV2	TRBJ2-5	CASSRQGGRETQYF	TGTGCCAGCAGTAGACAGGGAGGGCGGGAGACCCAGTACTTC
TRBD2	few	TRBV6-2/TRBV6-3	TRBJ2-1	CASRRSGGASYNEQFF	TGTGCCAGCAGGCGTAGCGGGGGGGCCTCCTACAATGAGCAGTTCTTC
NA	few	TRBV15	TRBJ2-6	CATSRDTRTGANVLTF	TGTGCCACCAGCAGAGATACCAGGACTGGGGCCAACGTCCTGACTTTC
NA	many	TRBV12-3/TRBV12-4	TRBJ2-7	CASSPQVSYEQYF	TGTGCCAGCAGCCCACAGGTCTCCTACGAGCAGTACTTC
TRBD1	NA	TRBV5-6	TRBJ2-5	CASSLEVTGLQETQYF	TGTGCCAGCAGCTTGGAGGTGACAGGGCTACAAGAGACCCAGTACTTC
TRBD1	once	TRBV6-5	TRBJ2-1	CASSYSWDRGLDEQFF	TGTGCCAGCAGTTACTCTTGGGACAGGGGGCTCGATGAGCAGTTCTTC
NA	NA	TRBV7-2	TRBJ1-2	CASTGSRDYGYTF	TGTGCCAGCACAGGGAGTAGGGACTATGGCTACACCTTC
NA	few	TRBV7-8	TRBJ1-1	CASSLYSPGVNTEAFF	TGTGCCAGCAGCTTATATTCCCCAGGGGTCAACACTGAAGCTTTCTTT
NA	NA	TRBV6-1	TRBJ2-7	CASSEQAIYYEQYF	TGTGCCAGCAGTGAACAGGCCATCTACTACGAGCAGTACTTC
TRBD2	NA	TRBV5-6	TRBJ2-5	CASSLELAGLEETQYF	TGTGCCAGCAGCTTGGAGCTAGCGGGATTGGAAGAGACCCAGTACTTC
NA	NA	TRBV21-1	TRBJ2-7	CASSRGDRGISYEQYF	TGTGCCAGCAGCAGAGGGGACAGGGGGATATCCTACGAGCAGTACTTC
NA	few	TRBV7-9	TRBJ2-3	CASRGPFGSGTDTQYF	TGTGCCAGCAGGGGACCCTTTGGTTCCGGCACAGATACGCAGTATTTT
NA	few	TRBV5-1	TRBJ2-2	CASSFRSLNTGELFF	TGCGCCAGCAGCTTTAGGAGCCTGAACACCGGGGAGCTGTTTTTT
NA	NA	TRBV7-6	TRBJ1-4	CASSLARSANEKLFF	TGTGCCAGCAGCTTAGCAAGGTCGGCTAATGAAAAACTGTTTTTT
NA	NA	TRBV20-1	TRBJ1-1	CSARDRYRRADTEAFF	TGCAGTGCTAGAGATAGGTACAGGAGGGCCGACACTGAAGCTTTCTTT
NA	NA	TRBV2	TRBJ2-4	CASSAWDSQGDIQYF	TGTGCCAGCAGTGCGTGGGACTCCCAGGGGGACATTCAGTACTTC
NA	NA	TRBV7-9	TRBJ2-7	CASSAYGVYEQYF	TGTGCCAGCAGCGCATACGGAGTCTACGAGCAGTACTTC
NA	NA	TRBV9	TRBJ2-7	CASSAGWGKEQYF	TGTGCCAGCAGCGCGGGATGGGGGAAAGAGCAGTACTTC
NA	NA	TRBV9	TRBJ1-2	CASSVDRTTYGYTF	TGTGCCAGCAGCGTTGACAGGACGACGTATGGCTACACCTTC
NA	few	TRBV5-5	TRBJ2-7	CASSLEDTVSYEQYF	TGTGCCAGCAGCCTCGAAGACACCGTCTCCTACGAGCAGTACTTC
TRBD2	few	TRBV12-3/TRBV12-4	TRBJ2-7	CATRAGVDLEQYF	TGTGCCACTAGGGCGGGGGTGGACCTCGAGCAGTACTTC
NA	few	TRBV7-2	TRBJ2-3	CASSFRGQTDTQYF	TGTGCCAGCAGCTTCAGGGGCCAGACAGATACGCAGTATTTT
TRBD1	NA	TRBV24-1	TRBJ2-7	CATSPGQGFSEQYF	TGTGCCACCAGTCCGGGACAGGGATTCTCCGAGCAGTACTTC
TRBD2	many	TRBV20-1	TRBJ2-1	CSARGKGGSDSYEQFF	TGCAGTGCTAGAGGGAAGGGCGGGAGCGATTCCTATGAGCAGTTCTTC
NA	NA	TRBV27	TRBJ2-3	CASSTREGVIGDTQYF	TGTGCCAGCAGTACTAGAGAGGGAGTTATAGGAGATACGCAGTATTTT
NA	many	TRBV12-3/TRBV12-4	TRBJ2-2	CASRNSGNTGELFF	TGTGCCAGCAGAAATAGCGGGAACACCGGGGAGCTGTTTTTT
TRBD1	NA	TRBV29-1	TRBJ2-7	CSVEYTLGQGLYEQYF	TGCAGCGTAGAGTATACTTTGGGACAGGGCCTCTACGAGCAGTACTTC
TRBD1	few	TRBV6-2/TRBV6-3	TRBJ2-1	CASRDRAIGYEQFF	TGTGCCAGCAGGGACAGGGCGATTGGCTATGAGCAGTTCTTC
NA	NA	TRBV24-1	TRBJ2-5	CATSDTGTSGTQYF	TGTGCCACCAGTGACACCGGGACCTCGGGAACCCAGTACTTC
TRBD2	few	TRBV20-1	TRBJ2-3	CSASGLAEGTDTQYF	TGCAGTGCATCGGGACTAGCGGAGGGCACAGATACGCAGTATTTT
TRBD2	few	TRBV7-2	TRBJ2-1	CASSAGLANSYNEQFF	TGTGCCAGCAGCGCCGGACTAGCCAACTCCTACAATGAGCAGTTCTTC
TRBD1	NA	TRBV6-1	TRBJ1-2	CASAGRGRNGYTF	TGTGCCAGCGCGGGCAGGGGGCGGAATGGCTACACCTTC
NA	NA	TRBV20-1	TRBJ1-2	CSALNRDSNKGTYGYTF	TGCAGTGCGCTCAACCGGGACTCAAATAAGGGGACCTATGGCTACACCTTC
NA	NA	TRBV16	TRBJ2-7	CASSQWGISYEQYF	TGTGCCAGCAGCCAATGGGGGATATCCTACGAGCAGTACTTC
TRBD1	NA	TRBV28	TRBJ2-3	CASSTPLTGVTDTQYF	TGTGCCAGCAGCACTCCTTTGACAGGGGTGACAGATACGCAGTATTTT